The 28 T cell receptor beta chains below all came from one sample that was sequenced in a study of CXCR3-negative and CXCR3-positive naive CD8 T cells (dated by TCRdb to the late 2010s). The study at large found these results: TRB CDR3s from CXCR3-positive naive cells showed higher hydrophobicity (lower Kidera factor 4), lower energy, and higher strength and volume indices than CXCR3-negative naive cells.

No antigen has been assigned to these receptors. This sample was sequenced with a NextSeq 550. The Human TCR Profiling Kit (MiLaboratory) was used to prepare UMI-labeled 5' RACE TRB cDNA libraries. The reads were reprocessed in TCRdb, with one entry per CDR3 protein sequence and no accompanying DNA. This sample's table contains several thousand distinct CDR3 sequences. The top ten clones comprise just under 2% of the sample. The sequenced sample consisted of naive CXCR3+ CD8+ T cells from blood. The intended sense of this specimen's cell subset or site label: CD45RO-CCR7+CD27+CD95- naive CD8+ T cells expressing CXCR3 (TNR3+). All receptors derive from a human donor in good health. Some clones in this sample may be carry-over from other donors' samples.

This clonotype counts as medium-sized (0.01 to 0.1%) by frequency. This chain connects TRBV7-2 to TRBJ1-1; TCRdb selects TRBD1, and the lack of DNA leaves this call unchecked. CDR1 is SGHTA, CDR2 FQGNSA, per germline. CDR3 length: 15 residues. The CDR3 spells CASSLAPGGRTEAFF.

V and J are TRBV4-1 and TRBJ2-1; the D call from TCRdb, TRBD1, cannot be confirmed without DNA. The CDR3 sequence is 16 residues long. Germline lookup yields CDR1 MGHRA and CDR2 YSYEKL. The CDR3 sequence: CASSSNFEGAYNEQFF.

The chain links TRBV29-1 to TRBJ2-6. The germline V gene has CDR1 SQVTM and CDR2 ANQGSEA. The length of the CDR3 is 12 residues. The CDR3 spells CSADLWANVLTF.

The chain employs TRBV10-2 and TRBJ1-5; TCRdb names TRBD1, which stays unverified in the absence of DNA. Looked up from germline, CDR1 is WSHSY and CDR2 is SAAADI. This CDR3 has 17 residues. CDR3 sequence reads: CASSESIWTGEDQPQHF.

The chain uses TRBV5-1 and TRBJ1-2. Looked up from germline, CDR1 is SGHRS and CDR2 is YFSETQ. The CDR3 is made up of 14 amino acids. The CDR3 is CASSGGTSNYGYTF.

This clonotype is labeled medium-sized based on frequency. The chain uses TRBV29-1 and TRBJ2-5; the D call of TRBD1 rests on TCRdb alone, since no DNA is present to check it. CDR3 length equals 13 residues. Germline CDR1 is SQVTM and CDR2 is ANQGSEA. The CDR3 reads CSVEEPGWETQYF.

The V call is TRBV5-1, the J call TRBJ1-2; TCRdb selects TRBD1, and the lack of DNA leaves this call unchecked. The CDR3 covers 14 residues. Germline loops: CDR1 SGHRS, CDR2 YFSETQ. The CDR3 loop reads CASSLSDRVYGYTF.

The chain joins TRBV21-1 to TRBJ1-3; TCRdb designates TRBD1, a call that cannot be tested without DNA. TRBV21-1 is shown as a pseudogene. This CDR3 has 16 amino acids. Here the CDR3 reads CASSTQGWGNGNTIYF.

The rearrangement links TRBV9 to TRBJ2-1; TCRdb returns TRBD2, unconfirmable since there is no DNA. CDR3 length equals 14 residues. Germline CDR1 SGDLS, CDR2 YYNGEE. CDR3 loop: CASSPPSGNNEQFF.

This clonotype registers medium-sized by frequency. The V gene is TRBV20-1, the J gene TRBJ2-3. The germline gives CDR1 DFQATT, CDR2 SNEGSKA (reference sequence). The CDR3 loop spans 15 amino acids. This chain's CDR3 is CSARDPQSSTDTQYF.

V usage is TRBV7-9 and J usage is TRBJ2-7; the D call from TCRdb, TRBD2, cannot be confirmed without DNA. This CDR3 has 14 amino acids. CDR1 is SEHNR, CDR2 FQNEAQ, per germline (reference sequence). CDR3 loop: CASSAPGLHYEQYF.

Its frequency marks this clonotype as medium-sized. The chain's CDR3 is CASSLGDRGRTEAFF. The chain uses TRBV5-1 and TRBJ1-1; TCRdb gives TRBD1 as the D gene, but with no DNA this cannot be confirmed. Per the germline V gene, CDR1 is SGHRS and CDR2 is YFSETQ. This CDR3 region has 15 residues. Drawing the rest from reference TRBV5-1 and TRBJ1-1, the complete variable domain is KAGVTQTPRYLIKTRGQQVTLSCSPISGHRSVSWYQQTPGQGLQFLFEYFSETQRNKGNFPGRFSGRQFSNSRSEMNVSTLELGDSALYLCASSLGDRGRTEAFFGQGTRLTVV.

The chain couples TRBV6-5 to TRBJ2-5; absent DNA, TCRdb's TRBD1 call cannot be checked. Germline CDR1 reads MNHEY; CDR2 reads SVGAGI. The CDR3 extends over 14 amino acids. The CDR3 sequence is CASSYSGQQETQYF.

Frequency places this clonotype as medium-sized. CDR3 sequence reads: CSARDPTGGSGYTF. The V gene is TRBV20-1, the J gene TRBJ1-2; TCRdb names TRBD1, which stays unverified in the absence of DNA. CDR3 length equals 14 residues. Germline V CDR1 and CDR2: DFQATT, SNEGSKA (reference sequence).

Measured by frequency, this clonotype is medium-sized. The chain links TRBV20-1 to TRBJ2-2; TCRdb returns TRBD1, unconfirmable since there is no DNA. There are 16 residues in the CDR3. Germline values: CDR1 DFQATT, CDR2 SNEGSKA (reference sequence). The CDR3 sequence: CSARAPGQAYTGELFF.

This chain joins TRBV4-2 and TRBJ1-5; TCRdb proposes TRBD1, but this gene call is untestable without DNA. CDR3 length: 16 amino acids. Germline V lookup: CDR1 LGHNA, CDR2 YNFKEQ. The CDR3 loop reads CASSPTIDSSNQPQHF.

Judged by frequency, this clonotype is medium-sized. V and J are TRBV6-5 and TRBJ1-5; TCRdb designates TRBD1, a call that cannot be tested without DNA. Germline CDR1 is MNHEY and CDR2 is SVGAGI. The CDR3 has 15 amino acids. This CDR3 reads CASRSLYQGNQPQHF.

This clonotype registers medium-sized (0.01 to 0.1%) by frequency. The chain combines TRBV14 with TRBJ2-5; the D call of TRBD2 rests on TCRdb alone, since no DNA is present to check it. Per the germline V gene, CDR1 is SGHDN and CDR2 is FVKESK. This CDR3 has 16 amino acids. The CDR3 region is CASSPRRAGLQETQYF.

J is TRBJ2-1 and V is TRBV6-2 or TRBV6-3; TCRdb proposes TRBD2, but this gene call is untestable without DNA. The CDR3 is 15 residues long. The V gene's germline CDR1 is MNHEY and CDR2 SVGEGT. This chain's CDR3 is CASTGGLPAYNEQFF.

The V gene is TRBV10-3, the J gene TRBJ1-2; as DNA is missing, the TRBD1 call by TCRdb cannot be tested. Germline V gives CDR1 ENHRY, CDR2 SYGVKD. This CDR3 has 16 amino acids. CDR3: CAISGGQRNPNYGYTF.

Measured by frequency, this clonotype is medium-sized. The chain couples TRBV20-1 to TRBJ2-7; TCRdb gives TRBD1 as the D gene, but with no DNA this cannot be confirmed. CDR3 length equals 15 residues. The germline gives CDR1 DFQATT, CDR2 SNEGSKA (reference sequence). This CDR3 is CSARGGTGPSYEQYF.

The rearrangement links TRBV4-3 to TRBJ2-1; checking the TCRdb D call of TRBD1 is not possible without DNA. Germline lookup yields CDR1 LGHNA and CDR2 YSLEER. This CDR3 contains 17 residues. CDR3 residues: CASSPTGAVGTYNEQFF.

In terms of frequency, this clonotype is medium-sized (0.01 to 0.1%). This chain joins TRBV5-1 and TRBJ2-7. The CDR3 loop spans 14 amino acids. Germline lookup yields CDR1 SGHRS and CDR2 YFSETQ. CDR3 region: CASSLDSYSYEQYF.

The rearrangement uses TRBV6-6 and TRBJ1-1. CDR1 and CDR2 from the germline V gene are MNHNY and SVGAGI (reference sequence). CDR3 length: 16 amino acids. The CDR3 reads CASNQRVQGGYTEAFF.

This rearrangement joins TRBV18 to TRBJ2-2; absent DNA, TCRdb's TRBD1 call cannot be checked. The CDR3 extends over 14 amino acids. The germline V gene has CDR1 KGHSH and CDR2 LQKENI. This chain's CDR3 is CASSRAPNTGELFF. Looking up the rest from reference TRBV18 and TRBJ2-2 gives the full variable domain: NAGVMQNPRHLVRRRGQEARLRCSPMKGHSHVYWYRQLPEEGLKFMVYLQKENIIDESGMPKERFSAEFPKEGPSILRIQQVVRGDSAAYFCASSRAPNTGELFFGEGSRLTVL.

The chain couples TRBV24-1 to TRBJ2-3; TCRdb's D call, TRBD1, is unchecked because there is no DNA. Germline V gene lookup returns CDR1 KGHDR and CDR2 SFDVKD. The CDR3 covers 16 residues. The CDR3: CATSDSEALSTDTQYF.

The chain employs TRBV29-1 and TRBJ2-7; TCRdb indicates TRBD1, and absent DNA this call remains unverified. The CDR3 totals 12 residues. The germline V gene has CDR1 SQVTM and CDR2 ANQGSEA. The CDR3 sequence: CSVVGRNYEQYF.

The chain combines TRBV7-2 with TRBJ2-7; lacking DNA, the TRBD1 call made by TCRdb goes unchecked. CDR1 is SGHTA, CDR2 FQGNSA, per germline. The CDR3 runs to 15 residues. The CDR3: CASSNRDRVIEGQYF.